The present T cell receptor beta chain was sequenced within a study of post-analysis software for immune sequencing data (dated by TCRdb to 2013 to 2016). A note on the overall study: Disease courses on record covered relapsing-remitting, secondary progressive and progressive-relapsing multiple sclerosis, though some patients had no subtype annotation. The multiple sclerosis patient repertoires were compared with 11 previously published healthy control repertoires from donors aged about 6 to 25 years. A subset of samples was prepared in parallel using single-end sample barcoding, then pooled and co-amplified after Illumina adapter ligation.

On this clonotype itself: Its antigen is currently not known. Base qualities are not provided; no much larger clone lies one nucleotide away.

Trimming costs V 4 bases and J 4 bases, and their ends lie 4 bases apart. The germline V gene provides CDR1 SQVTM and CDR2 ANQGSEA. Counted from cysteine to phenylalanine, this CDR3 has 10 amino acids. The DNA shown is the 30-base CDR3, in frame from base 1. TCR beta repertoires were profiled from peripheral blood of 10 to 15 young patients with multiple sclerosis to demonstrate the VDJtools post-analysis software. The multiple sclerosis patients were children and adolescents ranging in age from 6 to 15 years. Paper-wide results and their limitations: Normalized Chao1 diversity was significantly lower in multiple sclerosis patients than controls, suggesting substantial peripheral T-cell clonal expansion. Patients showed significantly higher frequencies than controls for roughly five TRBV segments, among them TRBV5-6, TRBV5-1 and TRBV20-1. The control group was slightly older than the multiple sclerosis patient group. Direct clustering with F measure revealed strong co-clustering of samples prepared in the same batch, which led to a batch-effect correction.

Libraries came from PCR. For sequencing, an Illumina HiSeq 2500 was employed. To reduce PCR and sequencing biases, unique molecular identifiers were built into the TCR beta cDNA libraries. Some 500,000 cDNA molecules were obtained for every 1 to 10 million input T cells, so each molecule roughly corresponded to one T cell. The same protocol used for the earlier healthy control dataset was applied to prepare and sequence the patient libraries. Within a given batch, samples were prepared together, multiplexed and sequenced on the same HiSeq lane. In the paper's pipeline: Raw barcoded reads were processed with MIGEC, discarding single-read molecular identifier groups before consensus assembly and CDR3 extraction. VDJtools was used for post-analysis of the clonotype tables, and diversity was normalized by down-sampling every dataset to the size of the smallest sample. In repertoire overlap clustering, CDR3 amino acid sequences, but not nucleotide sequences, were matched to correct batch-related cross-sample contamination. TCRdb trimmed public reads at Q25 via fastp, called clones via MiXCR and kept in-frame beta chains. Each CDR3 protein gets just one entry, which takes the most common genes and DNA from the rows behind it. The V and J calls were determined by TCRdb, not by the authors. This sample lists approximately 690,000 distinct CDR3 sequences; approximately 59% were detected once. The top ten clonotypes cover approximately 11% of the sample.

Sequencing was carried out using blood. This receptor was obtained from a girl aged 2-10 years with multiple sclerosis. The chain was built from TRBV29-1 and TRBJ1-1; no confident D gene assignment can be made. The CDR3 reads as follows: CSVAITEAFF. The DNA sequence is TGCAGCGTTGCTATCACTGAAGCTTTCTTT.